Presented here are 20 T cell receptor beta chains from one specimen sequenced in a study of T cell repertoires in cytomegalovirus infection (dated by TCRdb to between 2019 and 2020). The sequencing machine was an Illumina HiSeq 1500. Using fastp at Q25 and MiXCR, TCRdb reprocessed the public reads and kept productive beta chains. A single entry per CDR3 protein holds the most common genes and DNA from its merged rows. Here the sample has roughly 300,000 distinct CDR3 sequences; over 7.5% occur a single time. The top ten clonotypes cover roughly 4% of the sample. Sequenced: PBMCs. Every receptor here comes from a human donor in good health (CMV status not recorded). Some clones in this sample may be carry-over from other donors' samples.

This clonotype occurred many times. This chain links TRBV7-2 with TRBJ1-4; D not resolved. Trimming removed 5 bases from V and 0 bases from J, with 10 bases in between. The CDR3 covers 15 residues. The V gene's germline CDR1 is SGHTA and CDR2 FQGNSA. The CDR3 loop is CASSPLVATNEKLFF. CDR3 nucleotides: TGTGCCAGCAGCCCTCTCGTAGCAACTAATGAAAAACTGTTTTTT. Full variable domain (outside the CDR3, taken from reference TRBV7-2 and TRBJ1-4): GAGVSQSPSNKVTEKGKDVELRCDPISGHTALYWYRQSLGQGLEFLIYFQGNSAPDKSGLPSDRFSAERTGGSVSTLTIQRTQQEDSAVYLCASSPLVATNEKLFFGSGTQLSVL.

The chain uses TRBV12-3 or TRBV12-4 and TRBJ2-7; D may correspond to TRBD1 or TRBD2 (6 bases each). V was cut by 5 bases and J by 2 bases, with 22 bases left in between. The CDR3 has 17 residues. This chain's CDR3 is CASSPTGPGAPPYEQYF. In DNA form, the CDR3 reads TGTGCCAGCAGTCCAACAGGGCCGGGGGCCCCTCCCTACGAGCAGTACTTC.

The chain links TRBV14 to TRBJ2-5; TRBD2 matches at 7 bases. J gave up 5 bases and V 1 base, and 7 bases lay outside the gene matches. Germline V gene sequence: CDR1 SGHDN, CDR2 FVKESK. The CDR3 loop spans 15 amino acids. The CDR3 nucleotides are TGTGCCAGCAGCCAAGGTCGAGCGGGATGGGAGACCCAGTACTTC. Its translation: CASSQGRAGWETQYF.

This clonotype was seen ten or more times. This chain joins TRBV30 and TRBJ2-1; D remains ambiguous. Trimming took off 2 bases at V and 7 bases at J, with 18 bases between the two ends. Looked up from germline, CDR1 is GTSNPN and CDR2 is SVGIG (reference sequence). The CDR3 length is 15 residues. The CDR3 sequence is CAWSLDHTFGNEQFF. In nucleotides, the CDR3 is TGTGCCTGGAGTTTAGACCACACATTCGGAAATGAGCAGTTCTTC.

Only a few counts were recorded for this clonotype. This chain links TRBV20-1 with TRBJ2-2, with a possible D match to TRBD1 (5 bases). V was trimmed by 1 base and J by 3 bases, leaving 12 bases between them. Germline CDR1 is DFQATT and CDR2 is SNEGSKA (reference sequence). The CDR3 is 15 amino acids. CDR3 sequence: CSARGAGQDTGELFF. As DNA, the CDR3 is TGCAGTGCTAGAGGGGCAGGGCAGGACACCGGGGAGCTGTTTTTT.

This clonotype was seen many times. The V call is TRBV4-1, the J call TRBJ1-5; D gene unclear. CDR1 and CDR2 (germline): MGHRA, YSYEKL. The CDR3 sequence is 15 residues long. V lost 0 bases and J 5 bases, leaving 11 bases between the germline ends. The CDR3 nucleotides read TGCGCCAGCAGCCAAGATAGACTGAGAGATCAGCCCCAGCATTTT. This gives the protein CASSQDRLRDQPQHF.

This clonotype has more than one count but fewer than ten. This chain uses TRBV6-1 with TRBJ1-5; TRBD1 matches at 8 bases. The germline gives CDR1 MNHNS, CDR2 SASEGT. The CDR3 sequence is 15 residues long. Trimming took 5 bases from V and 6 from J; bases not matched to a gene: 9. The chain's CDR3 is CASSSSTGAGQPQHF. CDR3 in DNA: TGTGCCAGCAGTTCGTCGACAGGGGCGGGTCAGCCCCAGCATTTT.

This clonotype came up many times. V and J are TRBV6-2 or TRBV6-3 and TRBJ1-1; TRBD1 agrees at 7 bases. V was clipped by 7 bases and J by 5 bases; unmatched bases: 13. The CDR3 is 15 residues long. CDR1 is MNHEY, CDR2 SVGEGT, per germline. The CDR3 spells CASTEPTGARTEAFF. The CDR3 nucleotides read TGTGCCAGCACCGAACCCACAGGGGCCCGGACTGAAGCTTTCTTT.

This clonotype was counted at least ten times. The rearrangement links TRBV11-2 to TRBJ2-1; 14 bases align to TRBD2. This CDR3 is built from 16 residues. In germline, CDR1 is SGHAT, CDR2 FQNNGV. The V segment lost 5 bases and the J segment 9 bases; nucleotides outside the gene matches: 9. In nucleotides, the CDR3 is TGTGCCAGCAGCCTCAGACTAGCGGGGGGGCCTCTTGAGCAGTTCTTC. It translates to CASSLRLAGGPLEQFF.

V is TRBV7-3 and J is TRBJ2-3; D is unresolved. In germline, CDR1 is SGHTA, CDR2 FQGTGA. CDR3 length: 15 amino acids. The V gene lost 5 bases and the J gene lost 0 bases, with 12 bases spanning the gap. DNA of the CDR3: TGTGCCAGCAGCACCGCTGGCGTGAGCACAGATACGCAGTATTTT. Amino acid sequence: CASSTAGVSTDTQYF.

This clonotype was seen repeatedly, ten times or more. The chain recombines TRBV7-6 with TRBJ2-3; D may be TRBD2 (5 bases). V was pared by 4 bases and J by 0 bases, with 8 bases between. Germline V gives CDR1 SGHVS, CDR2 FNYEAQ. The CDR3 consists of 14 residues. The CDR3 DNA sequence: TGTGCCAGCAGCTATACTAGTAGCACAGATACGCAGTATTTT. Amino acid sequence: CASSYTSSTDTQYF.

This clonotype showed up just a few times. Here the CDR3 DNA reads TGTGCCAGCAGCCGGACGTTACAGGGGGCTTACGAGCAGTACTTC. Its protein product is CASSRTLQGAYEQYF. The gene calls are TRBV5-6 and TRBJ2-7; TRBD1 matches at 9 bases. The CDR3 loop spans 15 amino acids. CDR1 and CDR2 from the germline V gene are SGHDT and YYEEEE. Losses at the gene ends were 4 bases for V and 4 bases for J; bases not matched to a gene: 9. Together with reference TRBV5-6 and TRBJ2-7, the CDR3 gives the full variable domain: DAGVTQSPTHLIKTRGQQVTLRCSPKSGHDTVSWYQQALGQGPQFIFQYYEEEERQRGNFPDRFSGHQFPNYSSELNVNALLLGDSALYLCASSRTLQGAYEQYFGPGTRLTVT.

This clonotype has at least ten counts. The chain recombines TRBV28 with TRBJ2-7, with D possibly TRBD2 on 5 matching bases. The CDR3 consists of 13 residues. Deletions cut 8 bases from V and 2 bases from J, with 13 bases between. CDR1 is MDHEN, CDR2 SYDVKM, per germline. This CDR3 is CASLGSSPYEQYF. For the CDR3, the DNA is TGTGCCAGCTTAGGGTCTAGCCCCTACGAGCAGTACTTC. Variable domain in full (rest from reference TRBV28 and TRBJ2-7): DVKVTQSSRYLVKRTGEKVFLECVQDMDHENMFWYRQDPGLGLRLIYFSYDVKMKEKGDIPEGYSVSREKKERFSLILESASTNQTSMYLCASLGSSPYEQYFGPGTRLTVT.

This clonotype was seen many times. V usage is TRBV11-1 and J usage is TRBJ2-3; possibly TRBD2 for D (6 bases). The V gene lost 1 base and the J gene lost 5 bases, with 19 bases spanning the gap. CDR1 is SGHAT and CDR2 is FQDESV in the germline V gene (reference sequence). CDR3 length equals 17 residues. The CDR3 region has the DNA TGTGCCAGCAGCTTAGGAATATCGCCGGGAGCCGGAGATACGCAGTATTTT. It codes for CASSLGISPGAGDTQYF.

The CDR3 spells CASSLSGGAGQPQHF. In DNA, the CDR3 is TGTGCCAGCAGTTTATCCGGGGGCGCGGGTCAGCCCCAGCATTTT. This chain connects TRBV28 to TRBJ1-5; the D gene is possibly TRBD1 (6 bases). Germline CDR1 is MDHEN and CDR2 is SYDVKM. Trimming stripped 1 base from V and 6 bases from J, with 13 bases between. The CDR3 is 15 residues long. The full variable domain, rest sourced from reference TRBV28 and TRBJ1-5, is DVKVTQSSRYLVKRTGEKVFLECVQDMDHENMFWYRQDPGLGLRLIYFSYDVKMKEKGDIPEGYSVSREKKERFSLILESASTNQTSMYLCASSLSGGAGQPQHFGDGTRLSIL.

This clonotype was seen repeatedly, ten times or more. V and J are TRBV7-2 and TRBJ2-7, with D uncertain. The V and J ends lost 5 bases and 0 bases respectively, with 8 bases between them. The V gene's germline CDR1 is SGHTA and CDR2 FQGNSA. The CDR3 is made up of 13 amino acids. CDR3 in DNA: TGTGCCAGCAGCCTACAAAACTCCTACGAGCAGTACTTC. Translation gives CASSLQNSYEQYF.

The rearrangement joins TRBV19 to TRBJ2-7, with D maybe TRBD1 (5 bases). V shed 10 bases and J shed 6 bases, with 19 bases lying between them. The CDR3 loop spans 13 amino acids. Germline-derived CDR1 and CDR2 are LNHDA and SQIVND (reference sequence). The DNA of the CDR3 is TGTGCCATCCAGGACATCCCTCCTCTCGAGCAGTACTTC. Amino acids: CAIQDIPPLEQYF.

This clonotype was seen a few times. The chain links TRBV3-1 to TRBJ2-1; D is perhaps TRBD1 (5 bases). This CDR3 is 16 amino acids long. Trimming left V 2 bases short and J 7 bases short, with 18 bases between. The V gene's germline CDR1 is LGHDT and CDR2 YNNKEL (reference sequence). Written as DNA, the CDR3 is TGTGCCAGCAGCCAAACCAAGCCGGAAGGGGTGAATGAGCAGTTCTTC. Protein product: CASSQTKPEGVNEQFF.

The J gene is TRBJ2-7, the V gene TRBV7-6, with D perhaps matching TRBD2 (5 bases). Germline V gives CDR1 SGHVS, CDR2 FNYEAQ. CDR3 length: 16 amino acids. V lost 5 bases to trimming and J lost 3 bases, with 20 bases between them. The CDR3 sequence is CASSAGGGAGRYEQYF. The DNA of the CDR3 is TGTGCCAGCAGCGCCGGAGGTGGTGCGGGCCGCTACGAGCAGTACTTC.

The CDR3 nucleotides read TGTGCCAGCAGCGTAGGGCCTGGCTATGGCTACACCTTC. This gives the protein CASSVGPGYGYTF. The chain has TRBV12-3 or TRBV12-4 and TRBJ1-2; no definite D call. This CDR3 is built from 13 residues. V was trimmed by 6 bases and J by 4 bases, leaving 12 bases between them.